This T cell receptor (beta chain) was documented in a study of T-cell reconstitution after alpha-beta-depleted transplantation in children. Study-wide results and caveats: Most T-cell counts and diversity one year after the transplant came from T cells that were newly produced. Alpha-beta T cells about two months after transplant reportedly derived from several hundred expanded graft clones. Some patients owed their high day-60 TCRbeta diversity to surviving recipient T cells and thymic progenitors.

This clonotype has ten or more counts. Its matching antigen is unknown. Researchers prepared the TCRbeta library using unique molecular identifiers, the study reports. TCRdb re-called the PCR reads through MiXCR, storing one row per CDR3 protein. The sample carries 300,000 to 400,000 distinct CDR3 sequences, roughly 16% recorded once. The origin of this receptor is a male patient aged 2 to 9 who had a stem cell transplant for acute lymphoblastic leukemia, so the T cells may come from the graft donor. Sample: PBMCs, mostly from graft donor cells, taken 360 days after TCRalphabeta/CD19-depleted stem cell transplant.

The CDR3 protein is CASSYGGGNQPQHF. The CDR3 DNA sequence: TGTGCCAGCAGTTACGGAGGAGGCAATCAGCCCCAGCATTTT. This rearrangement joins TRBV6-5 to TRBJ1-5; no clear D gene. Germline V gene lookup returns CDR1 MNHEY and CDR2 SVGAGI. V was cut by 2 bases and J by 2 bases, with 7 bases left in between. CDR3 size: 14 residues.